This TCR beta chain was found in a study of T cell changes during pregnancy in multiple sclerosis. TCRdb keeps only in-frame clones here, not all; method: immunoSEQ multiplex PCR. The sample has over 55,000 clones, 92% seen once; the top ten hold 2% to 2.5%. The germline gives CDR1 SGHAT, CDR2 FQNNGV. The trim removed 7 bases at V and 6 bases at J, leaving 8 bases unmatched. The CDR3 contains 15 residues. The sample holds a few counts of this clone. This material consisted of peripheral blood, taken in the first trimester of pregnancy. The V and J genes are TRBV11-2 and TRBJ2-7; 14 bases are shared with TRBD2. This receptor was obtained from a female donor with multiple sclerosis, enrolled in a pregnancy study. CDR3 bases: TGTGCCAGCAAGAGACTAGCGGGAGGGCCGGGCGAGCAGTACTTC. Encoded protein: CASKRLAGGPGEQYF.